This T cell receptor beta chain appears in the sequencing data of a study of T cell responses to AZD1222 COVID-19 vaccine. The count of this clone is one. Germline V gives CDR1 MNHEY, CDR2 SVGEGT. This CDR3 contains 12 residues. Trimming shortened V by 5 bases and J by 2 bases, and 4 bases separated the two germline ends. Data came from immunoSEQ multiplex PCR; TCRdb stores just in-frame clones and leaves some out. The data show 110,000 to 150,000 clones, with approximately 83% seen just once and around 8% held by the top ten. The chain uses TRBV6-2 or TRBV6-3 and TRBJ2-1; D remains ambiguous. The receptor's source is an adult in good health. This specimen was peripheral blood, taken on day 0 of AZD1222 vaccination. The CDR3: CASSDTYNEQFF. DNA for the CDR3: TGTGCCAGCAGTGACACCTACAATGAGCAGTTCTTC.